Below are 29 T cell receptor beta chains sequenced from a single sample in a study of T cells in women clearing cervical HPV infection (dated by TCRdb to 2016 to 2019). Library creation used the immunoSEQ multiplex PCR assay. Entries here come from immuneACCESS through TCRdb and include only in-frame sequences with V and J called. Some clones fail to appear in such tables; in the studies checked, an unresolved V gene covers under half of the shortfall, and the cause of the remainder is unknown. This sample's table carries 25,000 to 35,000 clones. Clones ranked in the top ten supply approximately 8.4% of the sample. The specimen sequenced was blood buffy coat. The origin of the receptors is a woman between 18 and 69 years old with a cervical HPV16 infection that either progressed to CIN3+ or cleared (not recorded which).

A remark on this clone: Coverage ceases 3 residues before the CDR3 finishes, and the germline J gene fills in the end. This chain joins TRBV11-3 and TRBJ2-5; 7 bases align to TRBD1. After removal of 5 bases from V and 4 bases from J, the junction contained 4 bases not matched to a gene. CDR1 SGHNT and CDR2 YENEEA come from the germline V gene. CDR3 length equals 13 residues. The CDR3 loop is CASSLTGLETQYF. CDR3 DNA (partial): TGTGCCAGCAGCCTGACAGGGCTAGAGACC.

Of note for this clone: With the read ending 3 residues before the CDR3 end, the germline J gene is used to fill in that end. This sequence joins TRBV2 and TRBJ1-3, with D hard to call. V lost 7 bases, J lost 0 bases, and 10 bases lay in between. Germline V CDR1 and CDR2: SNHLY, FYNNEI. The CDR3 sequence is 14 residues long. CDR3 sequence reads: CASNLAGSGNTIYF. Incomplete CDR3 DNA: TGTGCCAGCAACTTAGCGGGCTCTGGAAACACC.

Of note for this clone: The read ends 3 residues early relative to the CDR3; the germline J gene fills the gap. The rearrangement links TRBV11-1 to TRBJ1-6, with D unclear. CDR3 length equals 14 residues. The V gene's germline CDR1 is SGHAT and CDR2 FQDESV (reference sequence). V lost 8 bases and J 0 bases, leaving 8 bases between the germline ends. This CDR3 reads CASSPSSYNSPLHF. The sequenced CDR3 bases are TGTGCCAGCTCCCCCAGCTCCTATAATTCACCC.

Notes on this clone: The CDR3 end lies 3 residues beyond the end of the read and is filled in from the germline J gene. The rearrangement links TRBV7-6 to TRBJ1-5, with no clear D. Germline V gives CDR1 SGHVS, CDR2 FNYEAQ. The V end lost 1 base, the J end lost 0 bases, and 10 bases lay between the germline ends. The CDR3 spans 16 residues. CDR3 protein: CASSLVKLNSNQPQHF. CDR3 DNA (partial): TGTGCCAGCAGCTTAGTAAAGCTAAATAGCAATCAGCCC. The full variable domain, with the rest looked up from reference TRBV7-6 and TRBJ1-5, is GAGVSQSPRYKVTKRGQDVALRCDPISGHVSLYWYRQALGQGPEFLTYFNYEAQQDKSGLPNDRFSAERPEGSISTLTIQRTEQRDSAMYRCASSLVKLNSNQPQHFGDGTRLSIL.

Regarding this clone: The read ends 3 residues early relative to the CDR3; the germline J gene fills the gap. The V gene is TRBV5-1, the J gene TRBJ2-7, with 9 bases matching TRBD2. This CDR3 has 17 amino acids. Trimming removed 0 bases from V and 2 bases from J; junction bases left unmatched: 9. Germline CDR1 SGHRS, CDR2 YFSETQ. CDR3 in amino acids: CASSLEASGIRAYEQYF. CDR3 DNA, as far as it was read: TGCGCCAGCAGCTTGGAGGCTAGCGGGATAAGGGCCTACGAG. The entire variable domain, with the rest obtained from reference TRBV5-1 and TRBJ2-7, is as follows: KAGVTQTPRYLIKTRGQQVTLSCSPISGHRSVSWYQQTPGQGLQFLFEYFSETQRNKGNFPGRFSGRQFSNSRSEMNVSTLELGDSALYLCASSLEASGIRAYEQYFGPGTRLTVT.

A word on this clone: Read coverage stops 3 residues before the CDR3 terminus; the germline J gene supplies the remainder. The J gene is TRBJ2-1, the V gene TRBV5-4; D is possibly TRBD2 (6 bases). There are 14 residues in the CDR3. Trimming took 3 bases from V and 4 from J, leaving 11 bases between them. Per germline, CDR1 SGHNT and CDR2 YYREEE (reference sequence). The CDR3 DNA, read in part, is TGTGCCAGCAGCTCCGGGACTGGGTACAATGAG. This encodes CASSSGTGYNE. The full CDR3 protein reads CASSSGTGYNEQFF.

As to this clone: The read halts 3 residues ahead of the CDR3 end, with the missing end drawn from the germline J gene. This sequence joins TRBV6-1 and TRBJ2-3; D remains ambiguous. Germline V gives CDR1 MNHNS, CDR2 SASEGT. The CDR3 covers 14 residues. CDR3 sequence: CASSVGPLLETQYF. Partial CDR3 DNA: TGTGCCAGCAGTGTCGGTCCTCTCCTAGAGACG.

Comment on this clone: The read halts 3 residues ahead of the CDR3 end, with the missing end drawn from the germline J gene. This chain uses TRBV10-1 with TRBJ2-3, with 9 positions matching TRBD1. Trimming at V came to 5 bases and at J to 6 bases, leaving 3 bases not matched to a gene. This CDR3 contains 13 residues. Germline CDR1 and CDR2: WNHNN and SYGVQD (reference sequence). The covered CDR3 bases are TGCGCCAGCAGTAGGACAGGGGCGGATACG. It encodes CASSRTGADT. The complete CDR3 reads CASSRTGADTQYF.

Remarks on this clone: The read ends 3 residues early relative to the CDR3; the germline J gene fills the gap. The genes are TRBV28 and TRBJ2-7; 8 bases line up with TRBD1. Germline V gene sequence: CDR1 MDHEN, CDR2 SYDVKM. With V trimmed by 6 bases and J by 0 bases, 4 bases remained unmatched. The CDR3 is 14 residues long. The CDR3 loop is CASSGQGRSYEQYF. Incomplete CDR3 DNA: TGTGCCAGCAGCGGACAGGGTCGCTCCTACGAG.

The covered CDR3 bases are TGCGCCAGCAGCCACCGCCCGACAGAGTCGAACACTGAA. This encodes CASSHRPTESNTE. In full, the CDR3 is CASSHRPTESNTEAFF. This chain joins TRBV4-1 and TRBJ1-1; D perhaps matches TRBD1 (5 bases). The CDR3 end lies 3 residues beyond the end of the read and is filled in from the germline J gene. CDR1 MGHRA and CDR2 YSYEKL come from the germline V gene. The germline V and J ends were trimmed by 3 bases and 1 base, with 15 bases remaining between them. The CDR3 consists of 16 residues.

This clone ranks as medium-sized in terms of frequency. Read coverage stops 3 residues before the CDR3 terminus; the germline J gene supplies the remainder. The chain carries TRBV7-6 and TRBJ2-4; TRBD2 is a possible D gene (6 bases). The CDR3 sequence is 16 residues long. V was shortened by 0 bases and J by 3 bases, with 12 bases between the two germline ends. Germline V lookup: CDR1 SGHVS, CDR2 FNYEAQ. CDR3: CASSLAGGYGKNIQYF. The CDR3 bases that were read are TGTGCCAGCAGCTTAGCGGGGGGATATGGCAAAAACATT. Together with reference TRBV7-6 and TRBJ2-4, the CDR3 gives the full variable domain: GAGVSQSPRYKVTKRGQDVALRCDPISGHVSLYWYRQALGQGPEFLTYFNYEAQQDKSGLPNDRFSAERPEGSISTLTIQRTEQRDSAMYRCASSLAGGYGKNIQYFGAGTRLSVL.

In the case of this clone: The read ends 3 residues before the CDR3 terminus; that terminus is restored from the germline J gene. The chain has TRBV5-6 and TRBJ1-1, with D possibly being TRBD1 (5 bases). This CDR3 contains 14 residues. In germline, CDR1 is SGHDT, CDR2 YYEEEE. The germline V and J ends were trimmed by 3 bases and 1 base, with 10 bases remaining between them. The chain's CDR3 is CASSYAGGNTEAFF. CDR3 bases read: TGTGCCAGCAGCTACGCGGGGGGGAACACTGAA.

Regarding this clone: The read falls 3 residues short of the CDR3 end, and the missing part is taken from the germline J gene. The V gene is TRBV2, the J gene TRBJ2-7, with D hard to call. From germline, CDR1 is SNHLY and CDR2 FYNNEI. Trimming took off 7 bases at V and 2 bases at J, with 9 bases between the two ends. This CDR3 spans 12 amino acids. CDR3 loop: CASTTVPYEQYF. The covered CDR3 bases are TGTGCCAGCACTACCGTCCCCTACGAG.

Notes on this clone: The read ends 3 residues before the CDR3 terminus; that terminus is restored from the germline J gene. The chain links TRBV5-5 to TRBJ2-7; 11 bases match TRBD1. The CDR3 has 15 residues. V dropped 0 bases and J dropped 4; count of bases not matched to a gene: 3. Looked up from germline, CDR1 is SGHKS and CDR2 is YYEKEE (reference sequence). The sequenced part of the CDR3 DNA is TGTGCCAGCAGCTTGGCCGGGACAGGGGGATACGAG. Its protein product is CASSLAGTGGYE. The whole CDR3 reads CASSLAGTGGYEQYF.

Concerning this clone itself: The CDR3 is cut off 3 residues early in the read; its end comes from the germline J gene. This chain connects TRBV19 to TRBJ2-1; 10 bases are a match to TRBD2. Germline trimming cut 5 bases from V and 2 bases from J; bases unmatched to any gene: 6. CDR3 length: 16 residues. CDR1 and CDR2 (germline): LNHDA, SQIVND (reference sequence). The CDR3 sequence is CASSPGTSVAYNEQFF. The CDR3 bases that were read are TGTGCCAGTAGTCCCGGGACTAGCGTTGCCTACAATGAG.

About this clone: The CDR3 end lies 3 residues beyond the end of the read and is filled in from the germline J gene. The V and J genes are TRBV7-9 and TRBJ1-2; no reliable D call. The CDR3 covers 10 residues. Germline V gene data show CDR1 as SEHNR and CDR2 as FQNEAQ (reference sequence). This CDR3 is CASNCYDYTF. Partial CDR3 DNA: TGTGCCAGCAACTGCTACGAC.

As to this clone: The DNA ends 3 residues before the CDR3 does, and the rest of the CDR3 is filled in from the germline J gene. The rearrangement links TRBV20-1 to TRBJ1-1; 7 nucleotides line up with TRBD1. The J segment lost 7 bases and the V segment lost 5 bases, leaving 4 bases of the junction unmatched. Germline assignment: CDR1 DFQATT and CDR2 SNEGSKA (reference sequence). The CDR3 is 11 amino acids. This CDR3 reads CSARGGFEAFF. Incomplete CDR3 DNA: TGCAGTGCTCGAGGGGGCTTTGAA.

Concerning this clone itself: The CDR3 extends 3 residues past the end of the read, so its final part is completed from the germline J gene. The V call is TRBV5-4, the J call TRBJ2-7; D remains unclear. Trimming stripped 0 bases from V and 0 bases from J, with 7 bases between. Germline loops: CDR1 SGHNT, CDR2 YYREEE (reference sequence). The CDR3 length is 14 residues. The CDR3 protein is CASSLDPGSYEQYF. Incomplete CDR3 DNA: TGTGCCAGCAGCTTGGACCCCGGCTCCTACGAG.

Concerning this clone: With the read ending 3 residues before the CDR3 end, the germline J gene is used to fill in that end. The rearrangement links TRBV5-4 to TRBJ2-1, with 7 bases matching TRBD1. The CDR3 has 14 residues. The V segment lost 1 base and the J segment 7 bases; nucleotides outside the gene matches: 5. CDR1 and CDR2 (germline): SGHNT, YYREEE (reference sequence). The covered CDR3 bases are TGTGCCAGCAGCTTGTGGACAGGTGGAAATGAG. This gives the protein CASSLWTGGNE. The whole CDR3 region reads CASSLWTGGNEQFF.

As regards this clone: The read terminates 3 residues ahead of where the CDR3 ends, so the germline J gene completes it. The chain joins TRBV7-9 to TRBJ1-2, with 8 bases that match TRBD1. Unmatched junction bases numbered 10, after V lost 4 bases and J lost 6 bases. Looked up from germline, CDR1 is SEHNR and CDR2 is FQNEAQ (reference sequence). This CDR3 contains 15 residues. The CDR3 loop is CASSSSGQGRHGYTF. The part of the CDR3 DNA that was read is TGTGCCAGCAGCTCCTCAGGACAGGGACGACATGGC.

Comment on this clone: Read coverage stops 3 residues before the CDR3 terminus; the germline J gene supplies the remainder. The chain has TRBV5-1 and TRBJ1-3, with 8 nucleotides matching TRBD1. Germline V gene lookup returns CDR1 SGHRS and CDR2 YFSETQ. The CDR3 totals 14 residues. Losses at the gene ends were 4 bases for V and 9 bases for J; bases not matched to a gene: 9. CDR3 DNA, as far as it was read: TGCGCCAGCAGCACCGACGGACAGGGCAGCACC. Translation gives CASSTDGQGST. The whole CDR3 sequence is CASSTDGQGSTIYF.

As for this clone: From the germline J gene comes the end of the CDR3, since the read stops 3 residues before it. The chain carries TRBV6-1 and TRBJ2-7; tentatively, D is TRBD1 (6 bases). Trimming removed 0 bases from V and 4 bases from J, with 13 bases in between. Germline lookup yields CDR1 MNHNS and CDR2 SASEGT. The CDR3 sequence is 15 residues long. CDR3 sequence reads: CASSEARAGEYEQYF. The sequenced part of the CDR3 DNA is TGTGCCAGCAGTGAAGCTCGGGCAGGGGAATACGAG.

Concerning this clone: The read terminates 3 residues before the CDR3 end, so the remaining end is supplied by the germline J gene. The V gene is TRBV20-1, the J gene TRBJ2-7; 12 bases align to TRBD2. The CDR3 has 15 residues. The V and J ends lost 3 bases and 1 base, in that order; junction bases with no gene match: 4. The germline gives CDR1 DFQATT, CDR2 SNEGSKA (reference sequence). The CDR3 bases that were read are TGCAGTGCTAGTGCTAGCGGGGGGGGGTCCTACGAG. Protein: CSASASGGGSYE. In full, the CDR3 is CSASASGGGSYEQYF.

As concerns this clone: The sequenced fragment ends 3 residues before the CDR3 boundary, so the rest is inferred from the germline J gene. V usage is TRBV6-1 and J usage is TRBJ1-6; no reliable D call. The germline V gene encodes CDR1 MNHNS and CDR2 SASEGT. With 2 bases removed from V and 8 bases from J, the gap between germline ends came to 10 bases. The CDR3 is 14 amino acids. Incomplete CDR3 DNA: TGTGCCAGCAGTGAACTCCAACTGGATTCACCC. Protein product: CASSELQLDSP. The entire CDR3 reads CASSELQLDSPLHF.

About this clone itself: Read sequence stops 3 residues before the CDR3 end, and the germline J gene provides the missing end. The chain carries TRBV20-1 and TRBJ2-1, with 9 nucleotides matching TRBD2. The CDR3 runs to 14 residues. With 5 bases clipped from V and 7 bases from J, the junction kept 9 bases outside the gene matches. The germline V gene has CDR1 DFQATT and CDR2 SNEGSKA (reference sequence). CDR3 residues: CSAPHSGRSNEQFF. Incomplete CDR3 DNA: TGCAGTGCTCCTCATAGCGGGAGAAGTAATGAG.

With respect to this clone: Sequencing ends 3 residues short of the CDR3 end; the germline J gene provides the rest. J is TRBJ2-7 and V is TRBV20-1, with 7 bases matching TRBD1. CDR3 length equals 12 residues. The germline V gene encodes CDR1 DFQATT and CDR2 SNEGSKA (reference sequence). The trim removed 3 bases at V and 5 bases at J, leaving 4 bases unmatched. The CDR3 loop reads CSASDRANEQYF. The sequenced part of the CDR3 DNA is TGCAGTGCTAGCGACAGGGCCAACGAG.

Details on this clone: The read comes to an end 3 residues before the CDR3 does, leaving the germline J gene to fill in the end. The chain couples TRBV19 to TRBJ2-4; a possible D gene is TRBD1 (5 bases). CDR1 LNHDA and CDR2 SQIVND come from the germline V gene (reference sequence). CDR3 size: 14 residues. Partial CDR3 DNA: TGTGCCAGTAGTACCTACGACAGTAGGAATGGT. It codes for CASSTYDSRNG. The whole CDR3 sequence is CASSTYDSRNGQYF. Together with reference TRBV19 and TRBJ2-4, the CDR3 gives the full variable domain: DGGITQSPKYLFRKEGQNVTLSCEQNLNHDAMYWYRQDPGQGLRLIYYSQIVNDFQKGDIAEGYSVSREKKESFPLTVTSAQKNPTAFYLCASSTYDSRNGQYFGAGTRLSVL.

A remark on this clone: The missing CDR3 end, 3 residues past where the read stops, is filled in from the germline J gene. The rearrangement uses TRBV20-1 and TRBJ2-1; TRBD2 matches at 11 bases. The CDR3 loop spans 14 amino acids. J lost 8 bases, V lost 3 bases, and 6 bases had no gene match. Germline loops: CDR1 DFQATT, CDR2 SNEGSKA (reference sequence). The chain's CDR3 is CSASTSGRGDEQFF. CDR3 bases read: TGCAGTGCTAGCACTAGCGGGAGAGGCGATGAG.

As regards this clone: The read gets to within 3 residues of the CDR3 end, and the germline J gene fills in the rest. The rearrangement links TRBV20-1 to TRBJ1-2; 8 nucleotides agree with TRBD1. V trimming: 3 bases; J trimming: 7 bases; junction bases outside the gene matches: 7. There are 13 residues in the CDR3. Germline-derived CDR1 and CDR2 are DFQATT and SNEGSKA (reference sequence). Partial CDR3 DNA: TGCAGTGCTAGTACAGGGGGGATGTCTGGC. It codes for CSASTGGMSG. The entire CDR3 reads CSASTGGMSGYTF.